This T cell receptor (beta chain) derives from a study of human T cells and chemical hapten exposure. This clonotype was detected only a few times. Time point indicated: patch test 2, 6 weeks after DPC sensitization. The treatment is: therapeutic diphenylcyclopropenone sensitization with weekly scalp DPC. The CDR3 is 14 amino acids. Losses at the gene ends were 5 bases for V and 6 bases for J; bases not matched to a gene: 7. The germline V gene encodes CDR1 MNHNY and CDR2 SVGAGI (reference sequence). TCRdb re-analysed the RACE reads in MiXCR, keeping a single row per CDR3 protein. Of tens of thousands of distinct CDR3 sequences in the sample, over 6.5% were seen once.

The specimen comprised whole blood, sampled in connection with sensitization to the hapten diphenylcyclopropenone (DPC). V usage is TRBV6-6 and J usage is TRBJ1-5; 7 positions agree with TRBD1. The clonotype originates from a woman aged 45-59 years with alopecia areata. Some clones in this sample may be carry-over from other donors' samples. The CDR3 DNA sequence: TGTGCCAGCAGTCCTGACCGGACAGGTCAGCCCCAGCATTTT. Its protein product is CASSPDRTGQPQHF.